The 17 T cell receptor beta chains below were found in one sample sequenced in a study of long-term antiretroviral therapy in people with HIV. With survey level as its setting, the immunoSEQ assay was v3.0. Assay: immunoSEQ multiplex PCR; the TCRdb copy retains only in-frame clones and omits some. The table records some 33,000 clones, roughly 82% of them present only once. The sample here was unsorted PBMCs, taken 0.6 years after starting antiretroviral therapy. The source is a man younger than 35 with HIV.

The chain employs TRBV5-4 and TRBJ2-7; TRBD2 matches 13 bases. The CDR3 runs to 18 residues. Germline V lookup: CDR1 SGHNT, CDR2 YYREEE (reference sequence). V shed 3 bases, J shed 7 bases, and the junction held 16 bases outside the gene matches. The CDR3 DNA reads as TGTGCCAGCAGCTCGCCCGGGACTAGCGGGATCCGGGGCGAAGAGCAGTACTTC. It translates to CASSSPGTSGIRGEEQYF.

V usage is TRBV10-3 and J usage is TRBJ2-7; 7 bases are shared with TRBD2. This CDR3 has 15 amino acids. Germline V lookup: CDR1 ENHRY, CDR2 SYGVKD. V lost 3 bases, J lost 6 bases, and 11 bases stayed unmatched. CDR3 loop: CAISDGAGVNFEQYF. CDR3 sequence (DNA): TGTGCCATCAGTGACGGGGCGGGAGTTAACTTCGAGCAGTACTTC.

V usage is TRBV29-1 and J usage is TRBJ2-1; 7 bases fit TRBD2. V shed 6 bases, J shed 0 bases, and the junction held 5 bases outside the gene matches. Germline V CDR1 and CDR2: SQVTM, ANQGSEA. The CDR3 loop spans 14 amino acids. The CDR3 nucleotides read TGCAGCGTCCCTGGCGGGAGCTCCTACAATGAGCAGTTCTTC. The encoded protein is CSVPGGSSYNEQFF.

This sequence joins TRBV28 and TRBJ2-7; 10 bases align to TRBD2. Unmatched junction bases numbered 6, after V lost 6 bases and J lost 4 bases. The CDR3 covers 14 residues. Germline V gene data show CDR1 as MDHEN and CDR2 as SYDVKM. The CDR3 loop reads CASRASGSRYEQYF. The CDR3 DNA is TGTGCCAGCAGGGCTAGCGGGAGTAGATACGAGCAGTACTTC.

In DNA form, the CDR3 reads TGTGCTCGTCCCTTGGGGGGCCACGAGCAGTACTTC. This translates into CARPLGGHEQYF. The rearrangement uses TRBV12-5 and TRBJ2-7; D is perhaps TRBD1 or TRBD2 (6 bases each). CDR1 and CDR2 from the germline V gene are LGHNT and FRNRAP. The CDR3 has 12 amino acids. Deletions cut 11 bases from V and 5 bases from J, with 16 bases between. Drawing the rest from reference TRBV12-5 and TRBJ2-7, the complete variable domain is DARVTQTPRHKVTEMGQEVTMRCQPILGHNTVFWYRQTMMQGLELLAYFRNRAPLDDSGMPKDRFSAEMPDATLATLKIQPSEPRDSAVYFCARPLGGHEQYFGPGTRLTVT.

The chain joins TRBV10-2 to TRBJ2-1; D is uncertain. The CDR3 runs to 14 residues. Per the germline V gene, CDR1 is WSHSY and CDR2 is SAAADI. Trimming cost V 7 bases and J 0 bases, with 10 bases left between them. The CDR3 reads CASTKGPSYNEQFF. As DNA, the CDR3 is TGCGCCAGCACTAAGGGCCCCTCCTACAATGAGCAGTTCTTC.

The chain recombines TRBV29-1 with TRBJ2-3, with unresolved D. This CDR3 comprises 16 residues. The V end lost 4 bases, the J end lost 4 bases, and 21 bases lay between the germline ends. Germline loops: CDR1 SQVTM, CDR2 ANQGSEA. CDR3 sequence reads: CSVAFLELGNADTQYF. The CDR3 DNA reads TGCAGCGTTGCGTTCTTGGAGTTGGGGAACGCAGATACGCAGTATTTT.

The chain carries TRBV7-2 and TRBJ1-5, with a possible D match to TRBD1 (5 bases). The CDR3 spans 16 residues. The V gene lost 5 bases and the J gene lost 6 bases, with 20 bases spanning the gap. Germline V CDR1 and CDR2: SGHTA, FQGNSA. CDR3 sequence: CASSAEAGGWLQPQHF. CDR3 sequence (DNA): TGTGCCAGCAGCGCGGAGGCGGGGGGATGGCTTCAGCCCCAGCATTTT. Filled out from reference TRBV7-2 and TRBJ1-5, the complete variable domain reads GAGVSQSPSNKVTEKGKDVELRCDPISGHTALYWYRQSLGQGLEFLIYFQGNSAPDKSGLPSDRFSAERTGGSVSTLTIQRTQQEDSAVYLCASSAEAGGWLQPQHFGDGTRLSIL.

The rearrangement uses TRBV7-2 and TRBJ2-3; D is unresolved. The germline gives CDR1 SGHTA, CDR2 FQGNSA. The CDR3 totals 15 residues. Trimming stripped 5 bases from V and 0 bases from J, with 12 bases between. CDR3 region: CASSPLGPSTDTQYF. In nucleotides, the CDR3 is TGTGCCAGCAGCCCGCTAGGACCCAGCACAGATACGCAGTATTTT. Full variable domain (outside the CDR3, taken from reference TRBV7-2 and TRBJ2-3): GAGVSQSPSNKVTEKGKDVELRCDPISGHTALYWYRQSLGQGLEFLIYFQGNSAPDKSGLPSDRFSAERTGGSVSTLTIQRTQQEDSAVYLCASSPLGPSTDTQYFGPGTRLTVL.

The chain joins TRBV6-5 to TRBJ2-5, with 14 positions matching TRBD2. After removal of 3 bases from V and 9 bases from J, the junction contained 9 bases not matched to a gene. Germline V lookup: CDR1 MNHEY, CDR2 SVGAGI. The CDR3 contains 16 residues. The CDR3 loop is CASSYSGTSGSMSQYF. DNA of the CDR3: TGTGCCAGCAGTTATTCCGGGACTAGCGGGAGTATGTCCCAGTACTTC.

This chain connects TRBV9 to TRBJ1-3; D gene ambiguous. The germline gives CDR1 SGDLS, CDR2 YYNGEE. The CDR3 contains 17 residues. The V end was cut by 0 bases, the J end by 2 bases, with 15 bases between. The CDR3 nucleotides are TGTGCCAGCAGCGTAGTCGGCCAAATCGGGCCTGGAAACACCATATATTTT. It translates to CASSVVGQIGPGNTIYF.

The J gene is TRBJ1-4, the V gene TRBV27; no firm D call. Germline lookup yields CDR1 MNHEY and CDR2 SMNVEV (reference sequence). CDR3 length equals 15 residues. Trimming stripped 5 bases from V and 5 bases from J, with 15 bases between. CDR3 bases: TGTGCCAGCAGTCGCGCCGGGATCGAAAATGAAAAACTGTTTTTT. Amino acids: CASSRAGIENEKLFF.

The chain carries TRBV7-9 and TRBJ2-6; 10 bases are a match to TRBD1. Germline V lookup: CDR1 SEHNR, CDR2 FQNEAQ (reference sequence). This CDR3 is 17 amino acids long. V lost 5 bases, J lost 0 bases, and 4 bases stayed unmatched. The CDR3 nucleotides are TGTGCCAGCAGCCCCCGGGACAGGGGCTCTGGGGCCAACGTCCTGACTTTC. As protein: CASSPRDRGSGANVLTF.

The chain employs TRBV30 and TRBJ1-4; 7 bases fit TRBD1. This CDR3 region has 17 residues. In germline, CDR1 is GTSNPN, CDR2 SVGIG (reference sequence). Trimming took 0 bases from V and 1 from J; bases not matched to a gene: 8. CDR3 DNA sequence: TGTGCCTGGAGTGTACCCCTCGACAGGGTAACTAATGAAAAACTGTTTTTT. Translated: CAWSVPLDRVTNEKLFF. The full variable domain, its missing parts supplied by reference TRBV30 and TRBJ1-4, is SQTIHQWPATLVQPVGSPLSLECTVEGTSNPNLYWYRQAAGRGLQLLFYSVGIGQISSEVPQNLSASRPQDRQFILSSKKLLLSDSGFYLCAWSVPLDRVTNEKLFFGSGTQLSVL.

The chain carries TRBV6-5 and TRBJ2-3; D could derive from TRBD1 or TRBD2 (5 bases each). The CDR3 is 14 amino acids. In germline, CDR1 is MNHEY, CDR2 SVGAGI. V lost 5 bases to trimming and J lost 5 bases, with 14 bases between them. CDR3 coding DNA: TGTGCCAGCAGTGCCGGGACGACGAGAGATACGCAGTATTTT. Its protein is CASSAGTTRDTQYF.

The genes are TRBV10-3 and TRBJ2-7; D unresolved. V lost 5 bases, J lost 6 bases, and 11 bases lay in between. Germline loops: CDR1 ENHRY, CDR2 SYGVKD. This CDR3 has 12 amino acids. This CDR3 is CAISPLSGEQYF. In DNA, the CDR3 is TGTGCCATCAGTCCCCTGAGTGGCGAGCAGTACTTC.

The V call is TRBV27, the J call TRBJ2-1; D unresolved. V was pared by 2 bases and J by 6 bases, with 11 bases between. Germline V gene data show CDR1 as MNHEY and CDR2 as SMNVEV (reference sequence). The CDR3 length is 14 residues. CDR3 sequence: CASSLGLISNEQFF. DNA of the CDR3: TGTGCCAGCAGTTTAGGCCTGATCAGCAATGAGCAGTTCTTC.